The sequence of this TCR beta chain was determined in a study of post-analysis software for immune sequencing data. Overall study results and limits: Multiple sclerosis patients showed significantly lower normalized Chao1 diversity than controls did. Strong co-clustering by F measure was seen for same-batch samples. The study found TRBV5-6, TRBV5-1 and TRBV20-1 among 4 or 5 TRBV segments more frequent in patients than controls.

Researchers reported that TCR beta cDNA libraries carried unique molecular identifiers. Once roughly 0.95 to 10 million T cells were used, about half a million cDNA molecules resulted. TCRdb used MiXCR to reprocess the PCR reads, holding one entry per CDR3 protein. The profile shows roughly 600,000 distinct CDR3 sequences, 44% of them singletons. This CDR3 is built from 15 residues. Germline lookup yields CDR1 MGHRA and CDR2 YSYEKL. The junction had 9 bases not matched to a gene; V was cut back by 4 bases and J by 7 bases. To note about this clonotype: Its target is not known.

The chain recombines TRBV4-1 with TRBJ1-5, with TRBD1 matching over 8 bases. This sequence was found in a girl between 10 and 17 years old with multiple sclerosis. The sequencing input was blood. CDR3 sequence reads: CASSPPDREYQPQHF. CDR3 nucleotide sequence: TGCGCCAGCAGCCCGCCGGACAGGGAATACCAGCCCCAGCATTTT.